Each of the 16 T cell receptor beta chains below was sequenced from the same sample in a study of cytomegalovirus exposure and HLA in healthy donors. Produced via immunoSEQ multiplex PCR; TCRdb's table is partial and in-frame only. The repertoire includes some 250,000 clones, around 86% of them detected once, and 0.95% to 1.5% sits in the top ten. The sample consisted of PBMCs. Every receptor here comes from a woman aged 30 to 39 in good health and CMV-seropositive.

V gene TRBV30 combines with J gene TRBJ1-2; 7 nucleotides align to TRBD1. The V gene end was trimmed by 0 bases and the J gene end by 7 bases; junction bases not matched to a gene: 5. The CDR3 is made up of 13 amino acids. CDR1 GTSNPN and CDR2 SVGIG come from the germline V gene (reference sequence). The CDR3 spells CAWSVPQGTGYTF. The CDR3 nucleotides read TGTGCCTGGAGTGTACCACAGGGGACTGGCTACACCTTC.

The chain joins TRBV27 to TRBJ2-1, with a possible D match to TRBD2 (6 bases). V lost 3 bases and J 6 bases, leaving 9 bases between the germline ends. Germline assignment: CDR1 MNHEY and CDR2 SMNVEV (reference sequence). The CDR3 spans 13 residues. The CDR3 sequence is CASSFQGGNEQFF. As DNA, the CDR3 is TGTGCCAGCAGTTTTCAGGGAGGCAATGAGCAGTTCTTC.

V and J are TRBV19 and TRBJ1-5; D remains unclear. V lost 3 bases and J 2 bases, leaving 11 bases between the germline ends. The V gene's germline CDR1 is LNHDA and CDR2 SQIVND (reference sequence). This CDR3 contains 15 residues. The DNA for the CDR3 is TGTGCCAGTAGTATTTCGGGTGTAGGCAATCAGCCCCAGCATTTT. Encoded protein: CASSISGVGNQPQHF.

The rearrangement links TRBV7-6 to TRBJ2-3; 7 nucleotides line up with TRBD1. CDR1 and CDR2 from the germline V gene are SGHVS and FNYEAQ. With V trimmed by 1 base and J by 2 bases, 6 bases remained unmatched. The CDR3 runs 16 residues. The CDR3: CASSLDPGTDTDTQYF. For the CDR3, the DNA is TGTGCCAGCAGCTTAGACCCCGGGACAGACACAGATACGCAGTATTTT. The full variable domain, with the rest looked up from reference TRBV7-6 and TRBJ2-3, is GAGVSQSPRYKVTKRGQDVALRCDPISGHVSLYWYRQALGQGPEFLTYFNYEAQQDKSGLPNDRFSAERPEGSISTLTIQRTEQRDSAMYRCASSLDPGTDTDTQYFGPGTRLTVL.

This sequence joins TRBV5-1 and TRBJ2-7, with no clear D. This CDR3 has 13 residues. Germline V gene sequence: CDR1 SGHRS, CDR2 YFSETQ. The V gene lost 0 bases and the J gene lost 4 bases, with 8 bases spanning the gap. The CDR3 DNA sequence: TGCGCCAGCAGCTTGGACCCCGAGTACGAGCAGTACTTC. This translates into CASSLDPEYEQYF.

In this sample, this clone turned up a few times. This rearrangement joins TRBV2 to TRBJ2-7; tentatively, D is TRBD1 (6 bases). CDR3 length: 14 residues. Germline V gives CDR1 SNHLY, CDR2 FYNNEI. Trimming shortened V by 6 bases and J by 2 bases, and 14 bases separated the two germline ends. The CDR3 DNA sequence: TGTGCCAGCAGACTTCCGGGACAACCCTACGAGCAGTACTTC. It encodes CASRLPGQPYEQYF.

The chain recombines TRBV10-3 with TRBJ1-1; no reliable D call. The CDR3 runs 12 residues. Deletions cut 0 bases from V and 7 bases from J, with 6 bases between. CDR1 is ENHRY and CDR2 is SYGVKD in the germline V gene. The DNA for the CDR3 is TGTGCCATCAGTGAGTCGTACAGTGAAGCTTTCTTT. Amino acid sequence: CAISESYSEAFF.

The gene calls are TRBV28 and TRBJ2-7, with 7 positions matching TRBD2. CDR1 MDHEN and CDR2 SYDVKM come from the germline V gene. The CDR3 is 15 residues long. The V and J ends lost 3 bases and 0 bases, in that order; junction bases with no gene match: 5. CDR3 in amino acids: CASSLLGGSSYEQYF. CDR3 DNA: TGTGCCAGCAGTTTGCTAGGCGGGAGCTCCTACGAGCAGTACTTC.

The table lists this clone with a few counts. The gene calls are TRBV7-3 and TRBJ2-1; 8 bases map to TRBD2. Germline-derived CDR1 and CDR2 are SGHTA and FQGTGA. V shed 4 bases and J 5 bases; nucleotides not matched to a gene: 7. This CDR3 has 15 residues. CDR3 residues: CASSSLGGRNNEQFF. The CDR3 coding sequence is TGTGCCAGCAGCTCCCTAGGCGGGAGGAACAATGAGCAGTTCTTC.

The sample holds a few counts of this clone. The chain has TRBV2 and TRBJ1-2; 7 bases match TRBD1. The germline gives CDR1 SNHLY, CDR2 FYNNEI. The CDR3 sequence is 15 residues long. Losses at the gene ends were 0 bases for V and 1 base for J; bases not matched to a gene: 2. CDR3 DNA sequence: TGTGCCAGCAGTGAAGCTCCAGGGGGTAACTATGGCTACACCTTC. It translates to CASSEAPGGNYGYTF. Using reference TRBV2 and TRBJ1-2 for the parts outside the CDR3, the full variable domain is EPEVTQTPSHQVTQMGQEVILRCVPISNHLYFYWYRQILGQKVEFLVSFYNNEISEKSEIFDDQFSVERPDGSNFTLKIRSTKLEDSAMYFCASSEAPGGNYGYTFGSGTRLTVV.

The chain has TRBV5-1 and TRBJ2-1; 7 nucleotides align to TRBD2. In germline, CDR1 is SGHRS, CDR2 YFSETQ. With V trimmed by 4 bases and J by 0 bases, 7 bases remained unmatched. The CDR3 is 16 amino acids. CDR3 DNA: TGCGCCAGCAGCGGAGGGCTAGCGGCCTCCTACAATGAGCAGTTCTTC. The encoded protein is CASSGGLAASYNEQFF. Together with reference TRBV5-1 and TRBJ2-1, the CDR3 gives the full variable domain: KAGVTQTPRYLIKTRGQQVTLSCSPISGHRSVSWYQQTPGQGLQFLFEYFSETQRNKGNFPGRFSGRQFSNSRSEMNVSTLELGDSALYLCASSGGLAASYNEQFFGPGTRLTVL.

In this sample, this clone turned up once. The chain has TRBV7-9 and TRBJ2-1, with D maybe TRBD1 (5 bases). Per germline, CDR1 SEHNR and CDR2 FQNEAQ (reference sequence). Trimming took off 5 bases at V and 4 bases at J, with 18 bases between the two ends. The CDR3 contains 16 residues. CDR3 protein: CASSLPGGADYNEQFF. The CDR3 nucleotides are TGTGCCAGCAGCCTGCCCGGTGGGGCAGATTACAATGAGCAGTTCTTC.

As for this clone: Sequence at one end of the junction differs from germline and may be a read error. The same CDR3 arises from other DNA sequences in this sample as well. This chain links TRBV7-6 with TRBJ2-1; a possible D gene is TRBD2 (5 bases). CDR1 and CDR2 (germline): SGHVS, FNYEAQ. The CDR3 loop spans 14 amino acids. CDR3 coding DNA: TGTGCCAGCAGCTTATCGGGGTCATACAATGAGCAATTCTTC. This encodes CASSLSGSYNEQFF. The whole variable domain, filled in from reference TRBV7-6 and TRBJ2-1, reads GAGVSQSPRYKVTKRGQDVALRCDPISGHVSLYWYRQALGQGPEFLTYFNYEAQQDKSGLPNDRFSAERPEGSISTLTIQRTEQRDSAMYRCASSLSGSYNEQFFGPGTRLTVL.

V gene TRBV25-1 combines with J gene TRBJ1-4, with D possibly TRBD1 on 6 matching bases. There are 17 residues in the CDR3. Per germline, CDR1 MGHDK and CDR2 SYGVNS. Trimming left V 4 bases short and J 6 bases short, with 21 bases between. CDR3 DNA: TGTGCCAGCAGTGCGTGGCAGGGGTCATCCACCTATGAAAAACTGTTTTTT. Amino acid sequence: CASSAWQGSSTYEKLFF.

The chain employs TRBV15 and TRBJ1-2; TRBD1 might be the D (6 bases). The CDR3 is 13 amino acids. The germline V gene encodes CDR1 LNHNV and CDR2 YYDKDF (reference sequence). The ends were cut back, 4 bases at V and 8 bases at J, with 14 bases in the middle. Here the CDR3 reads CATSTFTGFGYTF. CDR3 nucleotide sequence: TGTGCCACCAGCACGTTTACAGGGTTCGGCTACACCTTC.

This chain joins TRBV15 and TRBJ2-1; 8 bases match TRBD2. The germline V gene encodes CDR1 LNHNV and CDR2 YYDKDF (reference sequence). CDR3 length equals 15 residues. The trim removed 1 base at V and 3 bases at J, leaving 2 bases unmatched. Here the CDR3 DNA reads TGTGCCACCAGCAGAGTAACTAGCGGCTACAATGAGCAGTTCTTC. Translation: CATSRVTSGYNEQFF.